The entry that follows covers one T cell receptor beta chain sequence. The germline V gene has CDR1 KGHSH and CDR2 LQKENI. Trimming took 6 bases from V and 4 from J, leaving 18 bases between them. This CDR3 has 15 residues. Produced via immunoSEQ multiplex PCR; TCRdb's table is partial and in-frame only. This sample yields 380,000 or so clones, of which about 87% are seen a single time; 1% to 1.5% belongs to the top ten. This record comes from a study of blood T cell repertoires in COVID-19. This receptor was obtained from a man aged 25-45 years who had recovered from COVID-19. The chain recombines TRBV18 with TRBJ1-2; D is possibly TRBD1 (5 bases). Input material: PBMCs or T cells enriched from blood (not recorded which). The CDR3 sequence: CASSSGGANFYGYTF. For the CDR3, the DNA is TGTGCCAGCTCCTCTGGAGGGGCGAACTTCTATGGCTACACCTTC.